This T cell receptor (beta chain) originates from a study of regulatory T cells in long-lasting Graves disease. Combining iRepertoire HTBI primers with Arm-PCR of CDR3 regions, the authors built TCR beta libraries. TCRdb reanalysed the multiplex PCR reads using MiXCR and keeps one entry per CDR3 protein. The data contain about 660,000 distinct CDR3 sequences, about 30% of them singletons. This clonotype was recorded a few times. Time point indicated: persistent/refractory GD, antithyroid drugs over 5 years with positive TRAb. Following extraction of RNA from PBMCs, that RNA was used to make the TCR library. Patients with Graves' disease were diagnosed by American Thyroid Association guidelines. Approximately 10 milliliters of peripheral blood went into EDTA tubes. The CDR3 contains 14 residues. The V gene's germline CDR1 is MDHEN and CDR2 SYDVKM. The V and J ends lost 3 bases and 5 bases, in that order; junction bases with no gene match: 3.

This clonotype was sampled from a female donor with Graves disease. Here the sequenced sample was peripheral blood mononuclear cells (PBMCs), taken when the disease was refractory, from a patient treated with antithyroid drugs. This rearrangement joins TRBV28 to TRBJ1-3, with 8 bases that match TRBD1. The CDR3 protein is CASSFRGPRNTIYF. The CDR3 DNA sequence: TGTGCCAGCAGTTTCAGGGGGCCACGAAACACCATATATTTT. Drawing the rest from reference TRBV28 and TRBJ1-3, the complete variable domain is DVKVTQSSRYLVKRTGEKVFLECVQDMDHENMFWYRQDPGLGLRLIYFSYDVKMKEKGDIPEGYSVSREKKERFSLILESASTNQTSMYLCASSFRGPRNTIYFGEGSWLTVV.